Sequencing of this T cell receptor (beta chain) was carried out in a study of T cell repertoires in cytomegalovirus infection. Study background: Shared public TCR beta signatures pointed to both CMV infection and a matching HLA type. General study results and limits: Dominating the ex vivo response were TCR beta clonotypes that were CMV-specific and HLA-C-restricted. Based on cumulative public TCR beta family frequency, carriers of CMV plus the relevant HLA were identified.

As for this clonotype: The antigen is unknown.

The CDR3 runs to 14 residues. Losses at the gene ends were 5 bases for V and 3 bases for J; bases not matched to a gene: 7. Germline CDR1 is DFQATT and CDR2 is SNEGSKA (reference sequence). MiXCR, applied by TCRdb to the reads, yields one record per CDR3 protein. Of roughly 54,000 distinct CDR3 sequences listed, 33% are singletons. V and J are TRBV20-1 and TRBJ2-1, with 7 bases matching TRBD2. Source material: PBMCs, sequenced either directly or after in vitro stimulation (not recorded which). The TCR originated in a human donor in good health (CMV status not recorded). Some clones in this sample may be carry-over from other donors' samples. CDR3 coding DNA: TGCAGTGCTGGCGGGGGAAAAGGCTACAATGAGCAGTTCTTC. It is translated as CSAGGGKGYNEQFF.